Sequencing of this T cell receptor beta chain was carried out in a study of T cells in Graves' hyperthyroidism and ophthalmopathy. As for the study in general: The blood sample was taken at first diagnosis, before treatment began.

TCR beta CDR3 regions were amplified from RNA. A set of HTBI primers served as the primers for a first-round RT-PCR of the TCR CDR3. TCRdb processed the multiplex PCR reads anew with MiXCR; each CDR3 protein has one entry. The table records roughly 290,000 distinct CDR3 sequences, 15% to 20% of them present only once. As for this clonotype: The conserved final phenylalanine or tryptophan is absent from the CDR3, which likely points to a read error.

On the basis of clinical symptoms, serum thyroxine and TRAb, thyroid ultrasound and orbital computed tomography, diagnoses were made. The length of the CDR3 is 12 residues. Germline CDR1 and CDR2: MNHNS and SASEGT. V trimming: 10 bases; J trimming: 10 bases; junction bases outside the gene matches: 13. The chain is built from TRBV6-1 and TRBJ2-7; TRBD2 aligns across 7 bases. The sequence was obtained from a woman in her sixties or seventies with Graves' ophthalmopathy. Sample: blood. CDR3 amino acids: CAISSGSQDQYL. The CDR3 bases are TGTGCCATCTCTAGCGGCTCCCAGGACCAGTACCTC.